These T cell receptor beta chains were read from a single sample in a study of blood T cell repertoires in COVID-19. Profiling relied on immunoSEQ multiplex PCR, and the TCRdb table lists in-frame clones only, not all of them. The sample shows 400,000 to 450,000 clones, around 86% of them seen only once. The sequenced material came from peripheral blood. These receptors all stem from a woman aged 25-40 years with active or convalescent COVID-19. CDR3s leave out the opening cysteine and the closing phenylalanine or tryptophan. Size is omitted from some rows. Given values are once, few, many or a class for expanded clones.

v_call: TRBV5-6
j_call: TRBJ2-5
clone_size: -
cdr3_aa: ASSLAEREIGETQY

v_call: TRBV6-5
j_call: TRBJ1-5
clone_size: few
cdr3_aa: ASTRQGNQPQH

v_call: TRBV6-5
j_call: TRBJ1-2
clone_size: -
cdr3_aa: ASRTGTNYGYT

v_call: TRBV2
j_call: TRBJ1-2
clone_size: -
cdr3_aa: ASSRPVIT

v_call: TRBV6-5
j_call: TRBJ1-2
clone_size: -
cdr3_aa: ASSPGDRYGYT

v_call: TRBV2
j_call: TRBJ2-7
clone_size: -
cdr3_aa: ASGTGLTYEQY

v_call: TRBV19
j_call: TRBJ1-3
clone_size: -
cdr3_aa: ASSIDDSSSGNTIY

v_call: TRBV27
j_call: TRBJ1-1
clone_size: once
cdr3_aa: ASKSPQLNTEAF

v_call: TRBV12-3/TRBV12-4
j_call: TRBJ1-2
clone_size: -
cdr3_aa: ASSVAGFGGYT

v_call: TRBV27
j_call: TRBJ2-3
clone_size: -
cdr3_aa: ASSWDYRTDTQY